The entry below gives a single T cell receptor beta chain sequence along with its context. The target antigen is unknown. The study ran its PCR with 60 Vbeta and 13 Jbeta primers. The method was immunoSEQ multiplex PCR; TCRdb's version includes in-frame clones alone and lacks a portion of them. The data contain 62,000 or so clones, around 87% of them seen just once; the ten biggest clones take up roughly 1.5%. These data are taken from a study of cytomegalovirus exposure and HLA in healthy donors. Points from the study as a whole: Rarity characterized most TCR sequences, yet some public TCRs appeared in many donors. Later on, a genetic analysis was performed. It linked a missense variant in DCLRE1C with V- and J-gene trimming of TCR beta. There were several of the most significant clusters that appeared linked to common viral pathogens in a later analysis.

CDR1 is SNHLY and CDR2 is FYNNEI in the germline V gene. CDR3 length equals 11 residues. V shed 11 bases and J shed 3 bases, with 11 bases lying between them. The sample comprised PBMCs. This rearrangement joins TRBV2 to TRBJ2-7, with D possibly matching TRBD2 (5 bases). The clonotype comes from a man between 18 and 29 years old in good health and CMV-seronegative. CDR3 sequence: CALREGYEQYF. CDR3 DNA: TGTGCCCTTCGGGAAGGCTACGAGCAGTACTTC. The full variable domain, its missing parts supplied by reference TRBV2 and TRBJ2-7, is EPEVTQTPSHQVTQMGQEVILRCVPISNHLYFYWYRQILGQKVEFLVSFYNNEISEKSEIFDDQFSVERPDGSNFTLKIRSTKLEDSAMYFCALREGYEQYFGPGTRLTVT.